The sequence of this TCR beta chain was determined in a study of cytomegalovirus exposure and HLA in healthy donors. General study results and limits: Clonal expansion was found to be greater in HLA-associated TCR beta chains than in equally common others in a later analysis.

It was with 60 Vbeta and 13 Jbeta primers that the PCR ran. Only in-frame clones appear in the TCRdb table, and some are missing; sequencing was by immunoSEQ multiplex PCR. The data contain under 200,000 clones, roughly 76% of them singletons. This CDR3 has 13 amino acids. Deletions cut 6 bases from V and 4 bases from J, with 9 bases between. Germline CDR1 reads MNHNS; CDR2 reads SASEGT. On this clone: What it binds is unknown.

Sequencing was performed on PBMCs. The receptor was isolated from a male donor in good health and CMV-seronegative. The V gene is TRBV6-1, the J gene TRBJ2-2, with D perhaps TRBD2 (6 bases). The CDR3 region is CASSRGFTGELFF. The CDR3 DNA follows: TGTGCCAGCAGCCGGGGGTTCACCGGGGAGCTGTTTTTT.